This T cell receptor beta chain was identified in a study of shared clonotypes between healthy human individuals. General study results and limits: The rarefaction results pointed to incomplete sorted-subset sequencing despite large depth.

Healthy HIV-negative adults without recent acute infections or vaccinations served as donors. Splitting of CD4+ cells produced CD45RA+ naive and CD45RA-negative memory subsets. Germline V gene data show CDR1 as MNHNS and CDR2 as SASEGT. V trimming: 6 bases; J trimming: 10 bases; junction bases outside the gene matches: 4. The CDR3 spans 12 residues. On this clone itself: The antigen remains undetermined.

Per the original methods: Junction-only immunoSEQ sequences carried no quality scores, so filtering differed. Only in-frame clones appear in the TCRdb table, and some are missing; sequencing was by immunoSEQ multiplex PCR. V and J calls and clone size come straight from that table; D and trimming were deduced from the DNA. The sample yields 2 million or so clones, roughly 95% seen once. The chain couples TRBV6-1 to TRBJ2-1; 9 positions match TRBD1. The receptor was isolated from a man aged 18 to 30 in good health. Sequenced input: naive CD4+ T cells sorted from blood. This sample's subset: CD45RA+ positively selected. The CDR3: CASSPTGGEQFF. The CDR3, as DNA: TGTGCCAGCAGCCCTACAGGGGGCGAGCAGTTCTTC.